This T cell receptor beta chain emerged from a study of Graves' ophthalmopathy and Graves' hyperthyroidism. The study, taken as a whole, reports: Researchers report that a 13-signature model separated ophthalmopathy from stable hyperthyroidism, posting less than 90% sensitivity and about 78% specificity.

Amplification of TCR beta CDR3 regions used RNA transcripts. The library came from an HTBI-primed first-round RT-PCR and a second-round multiplex PCR. MiXCR, applied by TCRdb to the multiplex PCR reads, yields one record per CDR3 protein. This table holds about 390,000 distinct CDR3 sequences, 15% found once. Where ophthalmopathy was absent within 18 months of follow-up, hyperthyroidism was stable. Isolation of PBMCs was performed using roughly 10 ml of fresh peripheral blood. With 2 bases removed from V and 4 bases from J, the gap between germline ends came to 17 bases. The CDR3 is 16 residues long. Per germline, CDR1 ENHRY and CDR2 SYGVKD. This clonotype was seen at least ten times. The antigen remains undetermined.

The rearrangement joins TRBV10-3 to TRBJ1-2; D gene uncertain. The sequencing input was peripheral blood. The source of this sequence is a woman under 30 with stable Graves' hyperthyroidism. For the CDR3, the DNA is TGTGCCATCAGTGAGGCCAAAGGACTCCTGACCTATGGCTACACCTTC. It translates to CAISEAKGLLTYGYTF.